This entry lists 21 T cell receptor beta chains sequenced from one sample in a study of OX40 agonist ivuxolimab in advanced cancers. The data were produced by immunoSEQ multiplex PCR, yet TCRdb's version contains in-frame clones alone and is incomplete. The data hold around 95,000 clones, with around 92% observed a single time. The sequencing here drew on CD4+ or CD8+ T cells sorted from blood, taken in a trial of the OX40 agonist ivuxolimab. These receptors were obtained from an adult with an advanced solid tumor such as melanoma, head and neck, liver or kidney cancer.

CDR3 sequence: CASSAGLAGVRELFF. CDR3 DNA sequence: TGTGCCAGCAGCGCCGGACTAGCGGGAGTTCGGGAGCTGTTTTTT. J is TRBJ2-2 and V is TRBV7-2; 13 bases are shared with TRBD2. The CDR3 runs to 15 residues. V was clipped by 5 bases and J by 9 bases; unmatched bases: 6. The germline V gene has CDR1 SGHTA and CDR2 FQGNSA.

The chain employs TRBV28 and TRBJ2-7; D not resolved. The CDR3 runs 15 residues. Per the germline V gene, CDR1 is MDHEN and CDR2 is SYDVKM. Trimming shortened V by 6 bases and J by 0 bases, and 15 bases separated the two germline ends. The CDR3 here is CASRLSPISSYEQYF. The CDR3 DNA reads TGTGCCAGCAGGTTAAGTCCCATCAGCTCCTACGAGCAGTACTTC.

J is TRBJ1-4 and V is TRBV5-1; D uncertain. This CDR3 contains 16 residues. V dropped 2 bases and J dropped 7 bases, with 18 bases sitting between them. CDR1 and CDR2 from the germline V gene are SGHRS and YFSETQ. CDR3 amino acids: CASSLKGTELTEKLFF. The CDR3 bases are TGCGCCAGCAGCTTAAAGGGTACCGAGTTAACTGAAAAACTGTTTTTT.

The chain recombines TRBV5-8 with TRBJ2-1; 8 bases map to TRBD1. The germline V gene has CDR1 SGHTS and CDR2 YDEGEE. This CDR3 region has 16 residues. The junction had 12 bases not matched to a gene; V was cut back by 3 bases and J by 7 bases. CDR3 coding DNA: TGTGCCAGCAGCTCCATTTTGGGACAGGACTTTAATGAGCAGTTCTTC. It is translated as CASSSILGQDFNEQFF.

This clone came up a few times. This chain connects TRBV18 to TRBJ2-5; no firm D call. V was cut by 0 bases and J by 5 bases, with 7 bases left in between. The germline V gene has CDR1 KGHSH and CDR2 LQKENI. This CDR3 spans 13 amino acids. CDR3 DNA sequence: TGTGCCAGCTCACCACCTTCTTTTGAGACCCAGTACTTC. Residues: CASSPPSFETQYF.

Here the CDR3 DNA reads TGTGCCAGCAGAGCAACAGGGACAAGAAAAGAGACCCAGTACTTC. The encoded protein is CASRATGTRKETQYF. The V gene is TRBV6-1, the J gene TRBJ2-5, with D possibly TRBD1 on 6 matching bases. In germline, CDR1 is MNHNS, CDR2 SASEGT. Trimming left V 6 bases short and J 3 bases short, with 17 bases between. The CDR3 sequence is 15 residues long.

J is TRBJ1-3 and V is TRBV10-3, with TRBD1 identical over 8 bases. The V gene's germline CDR1 is ENHRY and CDR2 SYGVKD. V lost 8 bases and J lost 0; bases outside the gene matches: 9. The CDR3 sequence is 16 residues long. The CDR3 loop is CAIGRDRPSSGNTIYF. The CDR3, as DNA: TGTGCCATCGGGAGGGACAGGCCGTCCTCTGGAAACACCATATATTTT.

This CDR3 reads CASSPNSNQPQHF. For the CDR3, the DNA is TGTGCCAGCTCACCCAATAGCAATCAGCCCCAGCATTTT. The chain carries TRBV18 and TRBJ1-5; D is unclear. In germline, CDR1 is KGHSH, CDR2 LQKENI. V lost 3 bases and J 0 bases, leaving 3 bases between the germline ends. The CDR3 is 13 amino acids.

V is TRBV6-5 and J is TRBJ1-2; D is ambiguous. This CDR3 is built from 13 residues. V was trimmed by 0 bases and J by 3 bases, leaving 5 bases between them. Germline values: CDR1 MNHEY, CDR2 SVGAGI. CDR3 amino acids: CASSYSIDYGYTF. The DNA of the CDR3 is TGTGCCAGCAGTTACTCGATAGACTATGGCTACACCTTC.

V gene TRBV5-4 combines with J gene TRBJ1-1, with 7 positions matching TRBD1. Germline CDR1 is SGHNT and CDR2 is YYREEE (reference sequence). The CDR3 sequence is 14 residues long. V lost 2 bases to trimming and J lost 3 bases; unmatched junction nucleotides: 4. CDR3 in amino acids: CASSFRTGDTEAFF. CDR3 nucleotide sequence: TGTGCCAGCAGCTTTCGCACAGGGGACACTGAAGCTTTCTTT.

The rearrangement joins TRBV28 to TRBJ2-4; perhaps TRBD1 as D (5 bases). V lost 4 bases, J lost 1 base, and 14 bases lay in between. This CDR3 region has 16 residues. Per the germline V gene, CDR1 is MDHEN and CDR2 is SYDVKM. CDR3 protein: CASSSQGSIAKNIQYF. The CDR3 DNA follows: TGTGCCAGCAGTTCCCAGGGAAGCATTGCCAAAAACATTCAGTACTTC. The variable domain in full, with the rest retrieved from reference TRBV28 and TRBJ2-4, is DVKVTQSSRYLVKRTGEKVFLECVQDMDHENMFWYRQDPGLGLRLIYFSYDVKMKEKGDIPEGYSVSREKKERFSLILESASTNQTSMYLCASSSQGSIAKNIQYFGAGTRLSVL.

This clone was detected a few times. The chain recombines TRBV4-1 with TRBJ1-5; D uncertain. Germline V gene sequence: CDR1 MGHRA, CDR2 YSYEKL. This CDR3 region has 15 residues. The V and J ends lost 4 bases and 6 bases respectively, with 16 bases between them. This chain's CDR3 is CASSPGRLAVQPQHF. The DNA for the CDR3 is TGCGCCAGCAGCCCGGGGAGACTCGCAGTTCAGCCCCAGCATTTT.

This clone was seen once. This chain connects TRBV5-1 to TRBJ1-5; 7 bases map to TRBD1. Unmatched junction bases numbered 5, after V lost 4 bases and J lost 4 bases. CDR1 and CDR2 (germline): SGHRS, YFSETQ. The CDR3 covers 14 residues. The CDR3: CASSVGGRNQPQHF. CDR3 DNA sequence: TGCGCCAGCAGCGTAGGGGGCCGAAATCAGCCCCAGCATTTT. The full variable domain, its missing parts supplied by reference TRBV5-1 and TRBJ1-5, is KAGVTQTPRYLIKTRGQQVTLSCSPISGHRSVSWYQQTPGQGLQFLFEYFSETQRNKGNFPGRFSGRQFSNSRSEMNVSTLELGDSALYLCASSVGGRNQPQHFGDGTRLSIL.

J is TRBJ1-5 and V is TRBV28; D uncertain. The ends were cut back, 2 bases at V and 7 bases at J, with 15 bases in the middle. CDR1 MDHEN and CDR2 SYDVKM come from the germline V gene. The CDR3 spans 15 residues. The DNA for the CDR3 is TGTGCCAGCAGTTTAATACCCAATTCAGGCCAGCCCCAGCATTTT. It yields the protein CASSLIPNSGQPQHF.

V and J are TRBV5-1 and TRBJ1-5; the D is unclear. From germline, CDR1 is SGHRS and CDR2 YFSETQ. The ends were cut back, 4 bases at V and 0 bases at J, with 8 bases in the middle. The CDR3 is 14 amino acids. CDR3 sequence reads: CASSPDPSNQPQHF. In nucleotides, the CDR3 is TGCGCCAGCAGCCCGGACCCTAGCAATCAGCCCCAGCATTTT.

The chain carries TRBV25-1 and TRBJ1-2; maybe TRBD1 (5 bases). The V gene lost 8 bases and the J gene lost 5 bases, with 15 bases spanning the gap. This CDR3 has 13 amino acids. Germline lookup yields CDR1 MGHDK and CDR2 SYGVNS. The CDR3 region is CASRPEGIYGYTF. The CDR3 DNA reads as TGTGCCAGCCGACCTGAGGGGATATATGGCTACACCTTC.

V is TRBV20-1 and J is TRBJ2-5; D remains unclear. The CDR3 loop spans 11 amino acids. Per germline, CDR1 DFQATT and CDR2 SNEGSKA (reference sequence). Trimming stripped 4 bases from V and 5 bases from J, with 8 bases between. The CDR3 reads CSAIFRETQYF. The CDR3 coding sequence is TGCAGTGCTATTTTTAGGGAGACCCAGTACTTC.

The chain couples TRBV30 to TRBJ2-5, with 10 bases matching TRBD1. This CDR3 comprises 15 residues. V shed 2 bases, J shed 2 bases, and the junction held 5 bases outside the gene matches. CDR1 GTSNPN and CDR2 SVGIG come from the germline V gene (reference sequence). The CDR3 DNA reads TGTGCCTGGAGTACAGGACAGGGGGAACAAGAGACCCAGTACTTC. Amino acids: CAWSTGQGEQETQYF.

J is TRBJ1-1 and V is TRBV28; D remains ambiguous. The V gene's germline CDR1 is MDHEN and CDR2 SYDVKM. Between the trimmed V and J ends, which lost 5 bases and 4 bases, there was a span of 20 bases. This CDR3 contains 16 residues. The chain's CDR3 is CASSPLPARGGTEAFF. The CDR3, as DNA: TGTGCCAGCAGTCCGCTCCCAGCCCGGGGTGGCACTGAAGCTTTCTTT.

The J gene is TRBJ2-1, the V gene TRBV6-1; 13 bases agree with TRBD2. The junction had 3 bases not matched to a gene; V was cut back by 7 bases and J by 3 bases. The CDR3 contains 15 residues. From germline, CDR1 is MNHNS and CDR2 SASEGT. CDR3 amino acids: CASKRTSGGYNEQFF. In DNA, the CDR3 is TGTGCCAGCAAAAGGACTAGCGGGGGCTACAATGAGCAGTTCTTC.

The chain couples TRBV6-6 to TRBJ2-7; D may be TRBD2 (5 bases). This CDR3 is built from 11 residues. The ends were cut back, 6 bases at V and 6 bases at J, with 9 bases in the middle. The germline gives CDR1 MNHNY, CDR2 SVGAGI (reference sequence). The DNA for the CDR3 is TGTGCCAGCAGGGGAGTAGGCGAGCAGTACGTC. It encodes CASRGVGEQYV.